The 7 T cell receptor beta chains below come from one sample, sequenced in a study of cytomegalovirus exposure and HLA in healthy donors listed by TCRdb under 2017. The library was built by means of the immunoSEQ multiplex PCR assay. For the multiplex PCR, a mixture combining 60 forward primers for TCR Vbeta segments and 13 reverse primers for TCR Jbeta segments was used. Drawn from immuneACCESS, this table holds only the in-frame rearrangements with V and J called that TCRdb kept. Clones are partly lost; checked studies trace under half to an unresolved V gene and leave the rest unexplained. The sample table records fewer than 90,000 clones; 70% of these occur just once. Clones ranked in the top ten supply about 8.9% of the sample. The sequenced sample was PBMCs. These receptor sequences come from a woman aged 45-65 years in good health and CMV-seropositive.

The V call is TRBV29-1, the J call TRBJ1-4; TRBD1 agrees at 8 bases. This CDR3 has 14 amino acids. V trimming: 7 bases; J trimming: 8 bases; junction bases outside the gene matches: 12. Germline V CDR1 and CDR2: SQVTM, ANQGSEA. The chain's CDR3 is CSATDRVRKEKLFF. CDR3 nucleotide sequence: TGCAGCGCAACGGACAGGGTTCGAAAGGAAAAACTGTTTTTT.

The genes are TRBV29-1 and TRBJ2-7; TRBD2 aligns across 7 bases. Germline V CDR1 and CDR2: SQVTM, ANQGSEA. The CDR3 length is 13 residues. V lost 5 bases and J lost 3; bases outside the gene matches: 7. CDR3 loop: CSVRSGIDYEQYF. Written as DNA, the CDR3 is TGCAGCGTTAGAAGCGGGATTGACTACGAGCAGTACTTC.

As to this clone: The same CDR3 is also encoded by other DNA sequences in this sample. The CDR3 region is CASSLTGQPQHF. DNA for the CDR3: TGTGCCAGCAGTTTAACAGGTCAGCCCCAGCATTTT. The chain uses TRBV28 and TRBJ1-5; D is possibly TRBD1 (5 bases). With 2 bases removed from V and 6 bases from J, the gap between germline ends came to 5 bases. CDR3 length: 12 amino acids. The germline gives CDR1 MDHEN, CDR2 SYDVKM.

This sequence joins TRBV7-2 and TRBJ1-1, with D perhaps matching TRBD1 (5 bases). The CDR3 totals 15 residues. Germline V lookup: CDR1 SGHTA, CDR2 FQGNSA. The V gene lost 0 bases and the J gene lost 2 bases, with 10 bases spanning the gap. CDR3: CASSLATGVNTEAFF. The CDR3 coding sequence is TGTGCCAGCAGCTTAGCTACAGGTGTAAACACTGAAGCTTTCTTT.

This chain joins TRBV29-1 and TRBJ2-7; TRBD1 matches 8 bases. V gave up 1 base and J gave up 7 bases; unmatched junction bases: 6. CDR3 length equals 13 residues. Germline assignment: CDR1 SQVTM and CDR2 ANQGSEA. This CDR3 is CSVEVQGAGEQYF. The CDR3 bases are TGCAGCGTTGAAGTCCAGGGGGCGGGTGAGCAGTACTTC.

The chain couples TRBV7-9 to TRBJ1-2; D remains ambiguous. This CDR3 spans 13 amino acids. The V end was cut by 5 bases, the J end by 4 bases, with 11 bases between. The germline CDR1 and CDR2 sequences are SEHNR and FQNEAQ (reference sequence). This chain's CDR3 is CASSPGIFYGYTF. In DNA, the CDR3 is TGTGCCAGCAGCCCCGGGATTTTCTATGGCTACACCTTC.

The gene calls are TRBV6-4 and TRBJ1-2; 10 bases map to TRBD1. Trimming took 8 bases from V and 6 from J; bases not matched to a gene: 24. The V gene's germline CDR1 is MRHNA and CDR2 SNTAGT. The CDR3 runs 19 residues. CDR3 nucleotides: TGTGCCAGCTTAACTTGGCCGGGGGACAGGGGAATACTCGAGGATGGCTACACCTTC. This gives the protein CASLTWPGDRGILEDGYTF.